The 30 T cell receptor beta chains listed next were all sequenced from one sample in a study of blood T cell repertoires in COVID-19. Clones were sequenced by immunoSEQ multiplex PCR, and TCRdb holds only the in-frame ones, with some missing. The table shows about 67,000 clones, with over 80% occurring only once. Sequencing was done on a sample of peripheral blood. The receptors come from a man aged 50-60 years with active COVID-19.

There are a few counts of this clone. The chain couples TRBV6-5 to TRBJ1-2; D gene ambiguous. There are 13 residues in the CDR3. Trimming took off 2 bases at V and 4 bases at J, with 8 bases between the two ends. The germline V gene encodes CDR1 MNHEY and CDR2 SVGAGI. CDR3 in DNA: TGTGCCAGCAGTTACGGGGAGTCCTATGGCTACACCTTC. It yields the protein CASSYGESYGYTF.

The chain joins TRBV19 to TRBJ1-1; tentative D call: TRBD1 (6 bases). The CDR3 consists of 13 residues. Germline loops: CDR1 LNHDA, CDR2 SQIVND (reference sequence). Trimming shortened V by 2 bases and J by 6 bases, and 10 bases separated the two germline ends. The CDR3 sequence is CASSIRGAAEAFF. CDR3 coding DNA: TGTGCCAGTAGTATACGGGGGGCCGCTGAAGCTTTCTTT.

CDR3 region: CASSFRGVAGVPYEQYF. CDR3 sequence (DNA): TGTGCCAGCAGTTTTAGGGGAGTAGCGGGAGTACCTTACGAGCAGTACTTC. The chain carries TRBV28 and TRBJ2-7; 9 nucleotides line up with TRBD2. With V trimmed by 3 bases and J by 4 bases, 13 bases remained unmatched. This CDR3 has 17 amino acids. Germline loops: CDR1 MDHEN, CDR2 SYDVKM.

The sample holds a few counts of this clone. J is TRBJ2-7 and V is TRBV29-1, with a weak D call TRBD2 (5 bases). CDR1 and CDR2 from the germline V gene are SQVTM and ANQGSEA. With 4 bases removed from V and 7 bases from J, the gap between germline ends came to 14 bases. The CDR3 contains 12 residues. The CDR3 bases are TGCAGCGTTGGGGATTTGAGGAGGGAGCAGTACTTC. Translation gives CSVGDLRREQYF.

This clone was seen just once. J is TRBJ2-1 and V is TRBV21-1; TRBD2, the table's D call, was not compared with the DNA. TRBV21-1 is a documented pseudogene. The CDR3 consists of 16 residues. The CDR3 coding sequence is TGTGCCAGCAGCAAAGAAAGCGGGAGCGAGTACAATGAGCAGTTCTTC. This codes for CASSKESGSEYNEQFF.

This clone was counted once. This chain uses TRBV2 with TRBJ2-7, with D perhaps TRBD2 (5 bases). Trimming removed 2 bases from V and 2 bases from J, with 10 bases in between. The CDR3 contains 14 residues. Germline-derived CDR1 and CDR2 are SNHLY and FYNNEI. The CDR3 DNA reads TGTGCCAGCAGTGAAAATGAGGGCCCCTACGAGCAGTACTTC. It encodes CASSENEGPYEQYF.

The rearrangement joins TRBV4-1 to TRBJ2-6; 7 nucleotides line up with TRBD2. From germline, CDR1 is MGHRA and CDR2 YSYEKL. The CDR3 runs to 19 residues. Trimming cost V 4 bases and J 4 bases; bases outside gene matches: 16. Here the CDR3 reads CASSLWGGNMAFGANVLTF. CDR3 sequence (DNA): TGCGCCAGCAGCCTTTGGGGGGGTAACATGGCGTTCGGGGCCAACGTCCTGACTTTC.

J is TRBJ2-5 and V is TRBV12-2; the listed D gene, TRBD2, was not tested against the DNA. TRBV12-2 is listed as a pseudogene. The CDR3 length is 18 residues. Here the CDR3 reads CASRLRLAGAPRGETQYF. The CDR3 DNA sequence: TGTGCAAGTCGCTTAAGACTAGCGGGAGCTCCTAGGGGGGAGACCCAGTACTTC.

This chain links TRBV28 with TRBJ2-1; TRBD2 agrees at 10 bases. This CDR3 region has 16 residues. Unmatched junction bases numbered 8, after V lost 5 bases and J lost 4 bases. CDR1 MDHEN and CDR2 SYDVKM come from the germline V gene. CDR3 in DNA: TGTGCCAGCAGTCAGGCTAGCGGGGGAATTTACAATGAGCAGTTCTTC. This gives the protein CASSQASGGIYNEQFF. The full variable domain, in which reference TRBV28 and TRBJ2-1 provide the parts outside the CDR3, is DVKVTQSSRYLVKRTGEKVFLECVQDMDHENMFWYRQDPGLGLRLIYFSYDVKMKEKGDIPEGYSVSREKKERFSLILESASTNQTSMYLCASSQASGGIYNEQFFGPGTRLTVL.

The chain employs TRBV28 and TRBJ1-3; 7 bases align to TRBD1. This CDR3 region has 17 residues. With V trimmed by 8 bases and J by 2 bases, 15 bases remained unmatched. The V gene's germline CDR1 is MDHEN and CDR2 SYDVKM. This CDR3 is CASAGQSKYEAGNTIYF. DNA of the CDR3: TGTGCCAGCGCGGGACAGTCAAAATACGAAGCTGGAAACACCATATATTTT. The complete variable domain, with remaining parts taken from reference TRBV28 and TRBJ1-3, reads DVKVTQSSRYLVKRTGEKVFLECVQDMDHENMFWYRQDPGLGLRLIYFSYDVKMKEKGDIPEGYSVSREKKERFSLILESASTNQTSMYLCASAGQSKYEAGNTIYFGEGSWLTVV.

The chain joins TRBV5-1 to TRBJ2-7; TRBD1 agrees at 9 bases. Trimming cost V 5 bases and J 3 bases; bases outside gene matches: 6. Germline values: CDR1 SGHRS, CDR2 YFSETQ. The CDR3 has 14 residues. The CDR3 is CASSLDRGRYEQYF. The CDR3 bases are TGCGCCAGCAGTCTGGACAGGGGCCGCTACGAGCAGTACTTC.

The chain carries TRBV6-2 or TRBV6-3 and TRBJ1-5; no clear D. CDR3 size: 15 residues. Trimming stripped 0 bases from V and 3 bases from J, with 9 bases between. CDR1 and CDR2 from the germline V gene are MNHEY and SVGEGT. The CDR3 bases are TGTGCCAGCAGTTACTCCAGGATACCCAATCAGCCCCAGCATTTT. The encoded protein is CASSYSRIPNQPQHF.

The V gene is TRBV28, the J gene TRBJ1-3; D is possibly TRBD1 (6 bases). The CDR3 sequence is 16 residues long. V was shortened by 4 bases and J by 4 bases, with 17 bases between the two germline ends. Germline V lookup: CDR1 MDHEN, CDR2 SYDVKM. In DNA form, the CDR3 reads TGTGCCAGCAGTTCCCAGACAGGCTACGAAGGAAACACCATATATTTT. Translating gives CASSSQTGYEGNTIYF.

The chain joins TRBV7-2 to TRBJ1-5; 8 nucleotides agree with TRBD1. The trim removed 5 bases at V and 4 bases at J, leaving 7 bases unmatched. The length of the CDR3 is 15 residues. Germline V lookup: CDR1 SGHTA, CDR2 FQGNSA. The CDR3 DNA follows: TGTGCCAGCAGCCTCTGGACAGGGAGGAATCAGCCCCAGCATTTT. Amino acid sequence: CASSLWTGRNQPQHF. Full variable domain (outside the CDR3, taken from reference TRBV7-2 and TRBJ1-5): GAGVSQSPSNKVTEKGKDVELRCDPISGHTALYWYRQSLGQGLEFLIYFQGNSAPDKSGLPSDRFSAERTGGSVSTLTIQRTQQEDSAVYLCASSLWTGRNQPQHFGDGTRLSIL.

V and J are TRBV29-1 and TRBJ2-7; TRBD1 might be the D (5 bases). The length of the CDR3 is 14 residues. Germline assignment: CDR1 SQVTM and CDR2 ANQGSEA. Trimming removed 6 bases at V and 2 bases at J, with 17 bases between. The CDR3 region is CSVQTGVTAYEQYF. DNA for the CDR3: TGCAGCGTCCAAACAGGCGTGACAGCCTACGAGCAGTACTTC.

This clone was counted only a few times. This rearrangement joins TRBV18 to TRBJ2-7, with 12 bases fitting TRBD1. From germline, CDR1 is KGHSH and CDR2 LQKENI. V was clipped by 0 bases and J by 2 bases; unmatched bases: 2. The length of the CDR3 is 16 residues. This CDR3 reads CASSPPRDRGPYEQYF. CDR3 DNA sequence: TGTGCCAGCTCACCACCGAGGGACAGGGGGCCCTACGAGCAGTACTTC.

The chain employs TRBV28 and TRBJ2-5; the match to TRBD2 covers 12 bases. From germline, CDR1 is MDHEN and CDR2 SYDVKM. The length of the CDR3 is 12 residues. The CDR3 DNA reads as TGTGCAACTAGCGGGGGGATAGAGACCCAGTACTTC. Translating it yields CATSGGIETQYF. The entire variable domain, with the rest obtained from reference TRBV28 and TRBJ2-5, is as follows: DVKVTQSSRYLVKRTGEKVFLECVQDMDHENMFWYRQDPGLGLRLIYFSYDVKMKEKGDIPEGYSVSREKKERFSLILESASTNQTSMYLCATSGGIETQYFGPGTRLLVL.

The gene calls are TRBV24-1 and TRBJ2-2; D is possibly TRBD1 (6 bases). Germline V gives CDR1 KGHDR, CDR2 SFDVKD. The CDR3 consists of 16 residues. V lost 3 bases to trimming and J lost 1 base, with 11 bases between them. The DNA for the CDR3 is TGTGCCACCAGTGATCCAGGGGCAGGGAACACCGGGGAGCTGTTTTTT. It is translated as CATSDPGAGNTGELFF.

The V call is TRBV2, the J call TRBJ1-5; 7 nucleotides agree with TRBD1. The CDR3 sequence is 14 residues long. The V gene end was trimmed by 2 bases and the J gene end by 3 bases; junction bases not matched to a gene: 1. Germline assignment: CDR1 SNHLY and CDR2 FYNNEI. The CDR3 reads CASSEQGVNQPQHF. In nucleotides, the CDR3 is TGTGCCAGCAGTGAACAGGGGGTCAATCAGCCCCAGCATTTT.

The chain recombines TRBV19 with TRBJ2-7; 9 bases are a match to TRBD1. With 5 bases clipped from V and 6 bases from J, the junction kept 5 bases outside the gene matches. Germline V gene data show CDR1 as LNHDA and CDR2 as SQIVND (reference sequence). The CDR3 has 13 amino acids. Here the CDR3 DNA reads TGTGCCAGTAGTCATGGACAGGGGCGCGAGCAGTACTTC. Its protein is CASSHGQGREQYF.

The V and J genes are TRBV5-1 and TRBJ2-7; D possibly corresponds to TRBD2 (5 bases). The CDR3 runs to 15 residues. The germline V gene has CDR1 SGHRS and CDR2 YFSETQ. Trimming removed 0 bases at V and 1 base at J, with 11 bases between. DNA for the CDR3: TGCGCCAGCAGCTTGGGAAGTACGGGATCCTACGAGCAGTACTTC. This sequence encodes CASSLGSTGSYEQYF.

V and J are TRBV29-1 and TRBJ1-2; no firm D call. Germline CDR1 is SQVTM and CDR2 is ANQGSEA. The CDR3 consists of 11 residues. The V and J ends lost 5 bases and 7 bases respectively, with 11 bases between them. CDR3 residues: CSVLFGSGYTF. CDR3 DNA sequence: TGCAGCGTTTTGTTTGGGAGTGGCTACACCTTC. The whole variable domain, filled in from reference TRBV29-1 and TRBJ1-2, reads SAVISQKPSRDICQRGTSLTIQCQVDSQVTMMFWYRQQPGQSLTLIATANQGSEATYESGFVIDKFPISRPNLTFSTLTVSNMSPEDSSIYLCSVLFGSGYTFGSGTRLTVV.

This sequence joins TRBV18 and TRBJ1-4; possibly TRBD1 for D (6 bases). The CDR3 loop spans 18 amino acids. Germline CDR1 and CDR2: KGHSH and LQKENI. V was cut by 5 bases and J by 5 bases, with 24 bases left in between. The CDR3 loop is CASSETGGQTVYNEKLFF. The CDR3 coding sequence is TGTGCCAGCTCAGAGACCGGGGGGCAGACCGTCTACAATGAAAAACTGTTTTTT.

V usage is TRBV7-2 and J usage is TRBJ2-2, with 7 bases matching TRBD2. The CDR3 runs to 17 residues. The V segment lost 4 bases and the J segment 3 bases; nucleotides outside the gene matches: 11. Germline lookup yields CDR1 SGHTA and CDR2 FQGNSA. CDR3 loop: CASSSRLGGTHTGELFF. CDR3 nucleotide sequence: TGTGCCAGCAGCTCCCGCCTGGGGGGGACCCACACCGGGGAGCTGTTTTTT.

The V call is TRBV6-6, the J call TRBJ2-1; TRBD2 matches 14 bases. The CDR3 is 15 residues long. The germline CDR1 and CDR2 sequences are MNHNY and SVGAGI (reference sequence). Losses at the gene ends were 6 bases for V and 8 bases for J; bases not matched to a gene: 6. Written as DNA, the CDR3 is TGTGCCAGCAGACCTGGACTAGCGGGAGGAGATGAGCAGTTCTTC. It encodes CASRPGLAGGDEQFF.

J is TRBJ1-1 and V is TRBV27; the match to TRBD1 covers 7 bases. There are 14 residues in the CDR3. J gave up 9 bases and V 7 bases, and 14 bases lay outside the gene matches. Germline CDR1 MNHEY, CDR2 SMNVEV (reference sequence). In DNA, the CDR3 is TGTGCCAGCACCGAGACAGGGACACACGGAAAAGCTTTCTTT. This gives the protein CASTETGTHGKAFF.

The V call is TRBV10-3, the J call TRBJ1-1, with a possible D match to TRBD1 (6 bases). V was pared by 6 bases and J by 3 bases, with 8 bases between. The CDR3 length is 12 residues. Germline V gene sequence: CDR1 ENHRY, CDR2 SYGVKD. CDR3 coding DNA: TGTGCCATCAGCCAGGGGTACACTGAAGCTTTCTTT. Its translation is CAISQGYTEAFF.

V and J are TRBV3-1 (or the pseudogene TRBV3-2) and TRBJ1-1, with D possibly being TRBD1 (5 bases). Deletions cut 4 bases from V and 4 bases from J, with 13 bases between. Germline V gene data show CDR1 as LGHDT and CDR2 as YNNKEL (reference sequence). This CDR3 region has 14 residues. The CDR3 here is CASSRDYLGTEAFF. CDR3 in DNA: TGTGCCAGCAGCCGGGACTACCTGGGCACTGAAGCTTTCTTT.

The genes are TRBV19 and TRBJ1-1, with D perhaps matching TRBD1 (5 bases). Germline V CDR1 and CDR2: LNHDA, SQIVND (reference sequence). This CDR3 has 11 residues. V lost 9 bases and J 6 bases, leaving 11 bases between the germline ends. CDR3 sequence: CASRRGAEAFF. CDR3 coding DNA: TGTGCCAGCCGAAGGGGCGCTGAAGCTTTCTTT.

The V gene is TRBV28, the J gene TRBJ1-5; 11 bases map to TRBD1. The CDR3 totals 19 residues. Losses at the gene ends were 3 bases for V and 5 bases for J; bases not matched to a gene: 15. Germline V gene lookup returns CDR1 MDHEN and CDR2 SYDVKM. The CDR3 loop reads CASSFTGQGVLPQDQPQHF. The CDR3 coding sequence is TGTGCCAGCAGTTTCACGGGACAGGGGGTCCTCCCCCAAGATCAGCCCCAGCATTTT.